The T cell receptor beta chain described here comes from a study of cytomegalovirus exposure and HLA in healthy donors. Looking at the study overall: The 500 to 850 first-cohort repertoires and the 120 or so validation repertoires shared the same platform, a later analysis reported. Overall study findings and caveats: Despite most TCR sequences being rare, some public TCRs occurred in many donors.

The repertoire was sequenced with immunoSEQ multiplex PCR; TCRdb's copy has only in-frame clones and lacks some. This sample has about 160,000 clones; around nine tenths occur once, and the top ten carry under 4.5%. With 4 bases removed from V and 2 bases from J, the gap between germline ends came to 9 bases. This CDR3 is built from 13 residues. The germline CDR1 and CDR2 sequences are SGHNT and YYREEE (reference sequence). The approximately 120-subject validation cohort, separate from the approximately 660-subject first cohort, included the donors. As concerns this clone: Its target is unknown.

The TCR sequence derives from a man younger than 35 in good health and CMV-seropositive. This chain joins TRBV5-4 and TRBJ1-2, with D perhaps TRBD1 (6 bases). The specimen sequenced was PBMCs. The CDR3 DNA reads TGTGCCAGCAGCGTGGACAGAAACTATGGCTACACCTTC. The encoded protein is CASSVDRNYGYTF.